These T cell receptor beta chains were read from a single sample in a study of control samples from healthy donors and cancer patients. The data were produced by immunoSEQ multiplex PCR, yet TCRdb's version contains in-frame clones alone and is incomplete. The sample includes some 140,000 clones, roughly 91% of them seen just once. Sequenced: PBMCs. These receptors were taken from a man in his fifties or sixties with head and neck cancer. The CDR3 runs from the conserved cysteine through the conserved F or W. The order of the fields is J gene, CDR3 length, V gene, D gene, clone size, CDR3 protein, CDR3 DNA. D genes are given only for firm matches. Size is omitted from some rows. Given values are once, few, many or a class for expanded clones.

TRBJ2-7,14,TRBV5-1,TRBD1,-,CASSPLDREYEQYF,TGCGCCAGCAGCCCCCTGGACAGGGAATACGAGCAGTACTTC
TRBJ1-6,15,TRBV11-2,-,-,CASSSGSSYNSPLHF,TGTGCCAGCAGCTCGGGGAGCTCCTATAATTCACCCCTCCACTTT
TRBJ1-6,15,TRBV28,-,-,CASSLGQGRNSPLHF,TGTGCCAGCAGTTTGGGGCAGGGAAGAAATTCACCCCTCCACTTT
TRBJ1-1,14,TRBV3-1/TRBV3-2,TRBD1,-,CASSQRGQNTEAFF,TGTGCCAGCAGCCAGAGGGGGCAGAACACTGAAGCTTTCTTT
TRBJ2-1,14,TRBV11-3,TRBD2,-,CASSLSGSDNEQFF,TGTGCCAGCAGCTTAAGCGGGAGCGACAATGAGCAGTTCTTC
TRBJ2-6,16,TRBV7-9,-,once,CASSSRGGFGANVLTF,TGTGCCAGCAGCTCACGTGGGGGCTTTGGGGCCAACGTCCTGACTTTC
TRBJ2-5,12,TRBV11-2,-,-,CASSLIRETQYF,TGTGCCAGCAGCTTAATCAGGGAGACCCAGTACTTC
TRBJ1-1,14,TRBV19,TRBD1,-,CASSMTGIYTEAFF,TGTGCCAGTAGTATGACAGGGATTTACACTGAAGCTTTCTTT
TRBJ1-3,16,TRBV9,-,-,CASSVTEVSSGNTIYF,TGTGCCAGCAGCGTTACGGAGGTGAGCTCTGGAAACACCATATATTTT
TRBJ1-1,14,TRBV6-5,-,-,CASSYRGPHTEAFF,TGTGCCAGCAGTTATAGGGGACCCCACACTGAAGCTTTCTTT
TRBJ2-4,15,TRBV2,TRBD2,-,CASRVTSGGTATRYF,TGTGCCAGCAGGGTGACTAGCGGGGGGACCGCCACTCGGTACTTC
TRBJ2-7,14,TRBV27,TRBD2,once,CASSLVTSLDEQYF,TGTGCCAGCAGTTTGGTGACTAGCTTAGACGAGCAGTACTTC
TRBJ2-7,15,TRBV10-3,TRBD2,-,CAIRGGLAATYEQYF,TGTGCCATCAGGGGGGGACTAGCGGCGACCTACGAGCAGTACTTC
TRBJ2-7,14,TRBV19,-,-,CASCGNRGEYEQYF,TGTGCCAGTTGCGGGAACAGAGGGGAGTACGAGCAGTACTTC
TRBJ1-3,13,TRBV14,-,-,CASSPVGGNTIYF,TGTGCCAGCAGCCCCGTGGGAGGAAACACCATATATTTT
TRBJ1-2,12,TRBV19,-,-,CASSGRVYGYTF,TGTGCCAGTAGCGGCAGGGTCTATGGCTACACCTTC
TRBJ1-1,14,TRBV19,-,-,CASSPWGENTEAFF,TGTGCCAGTAGTCCGTGGGGAGAGAACACTGAAGCTTTCTTT
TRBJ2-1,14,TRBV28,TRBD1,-,CASTLDRAYNEQFF,TGTGCCAGCACTTTGGACAGGGCCTACAATGAGCAGTTCTTC
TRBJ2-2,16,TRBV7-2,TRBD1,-,CASSSQGTGGSGELFF,TGTGCCAGCAGCTCCCAGGGGACAGGGGGCTCCGGGGAGCTGTTTTTT
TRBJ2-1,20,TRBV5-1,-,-,CASSFLVRIRDFGSYNEQFF,TGCGCCAGCAGCTTTCTTGTTAGAATCCGGGACTTCGGCTCCTACAATGAGCAGTTCTTC
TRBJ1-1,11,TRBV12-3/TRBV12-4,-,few,CASSLNREAFF,TGTGCCAGCAGTTTAAATCGTGAAGCTTTCTTT
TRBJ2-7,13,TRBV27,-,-,CASSFTTSYEQYF,TGTGCCAGCAGTTTTACAACCTCCTACGAGCAGTACTTC
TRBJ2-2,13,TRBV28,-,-,CASSKDSTGELFF,TGTGCCAGCAGTAAAGACAGCACCGGGGAGCTGTTTTTT
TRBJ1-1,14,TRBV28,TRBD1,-,CASSLGQAGTEAFF,TGTGCCAGCAGCCTCGGACAGGCTGGGACTGAAGCTTTCTTT